This T cell receptor beta chain was profiled in a study of T cells after yellow fever vaccination. Trimming pared 7 bases from V and 8 bases from J, leaving 23 bases between. The CDR3 has 15 amino acids. The germline V gene has CDR1 LNHDA and CDR2 SQIVND (reference sequence). TCRdb re-derived calls from the 5' RACE reads in MiXCR, one entry per CDR3 protein. There are about 50,000 distinct CDR3 sequences in the sample; approximately 7.7% occur only once, and approximately 37% lies in the top ten. A few counts support this clonotype. The chain combines TRBV19 with TRBJ1-1; D gene unclear. The TCR was taken from a man aged 18 to 29 who received the YFV17D yellow fever vaccine. The material was CD8+ T cells sorted from PBMCs, obtained on the day of the first yellow fever vaccination. CDR3 residues: CASTPTAGDASEAFF. The CDR3 nucleotides read TGTGCCAGTACCCCCACGGCCGGAGACGCGTCGGAAGCTTTCTTT.